Listed below are T cell receptor beta chains from one sample, sequenced in a study of blood T cell repertoires in COVID-19. The table came from immunoSEQ multiplex PCR; TCRdb's copy has only in-frame clones and leaves some out. The table includes 150,000 or so clones, around 84% detected once. The sample comprised PBMCs or T cells enriched from blood (not recorded which). Every receptor here comes from a woman between 50 and 59 years old who had recovered from COVID-19. The CDR3 runs from the conserved cysteine through the conserved F or W. A D gene is named only where the DNA matches it firmly. Not every row has a clone size; where given, it reads once, few, many or a size class.

abundance,j_gene,d_gene,v_gene,CDR3nt,CDR3aa
-,TRBJ1-3,-,TRBV10-3,TGTGCCATCGCTGAATCCGGGTCACCCTCTGGAAACACCATATATTTT,CAIAESGSPSGNTIYF
-,TRBJ2-7,-,TRBV6-2/TRBV6-3,TGTGCCAGCAGTCACAACTACGAGCAGTACTTC,CASSHNYEQYF
-,TRBJ1-1,TRBD1,TRBV12-3/TRBV12-4,TGTGCCAGCAGTACCCGGACAGGGCGCGAAGCTTTCTTT,CASSTRTGREAFF
-,TRBJ2-1,TRBD2,TRBV9,TGTGCCAGCAGCGTAGCGGGGAGCGGGGGTAGTAATGAGCAGTTCTTC,CASSVAGSGGSNEQFF
-,TRBJ1-5,-,TRBV4-2,TGTGCCAGCAGCCAAGATGGGGAGGGCGGTCAGCCCCAGCATTTT,CASSQDGEGGQPQHF
-,TRBJ2-3,-,TRBV11-2,TGTGCCAGCAGCTTGGCCCGGCGGAAAGATACGCAGTATTTT,CASSLARRKDTQYF
few,TRBJ2-7,-,TRBV5-1,TGCGCCAGCAGCTTGGAATCACGTTCGGGGGAGCAGTACTTC,CASSLESRSGEQYF
-,TRBJ1-3,TRBD1,TRBV10-3,TGTGCCACCGAGGGACAGGGGAACTCTGGAAACACCATATATTTT,CATEGQGNSGNTIYF
-,TRBJ2-1,TRBD2,TRBV7-8,TGTGCCAGCAGCCGAGGGACTAGCAACAATGAGCAGTTCTTC,CASSRGTSNNEQFF
-,TRBJ2-6,-,TRBV5-6,TGTGCCAGCAGCCTCCAGTCTGGGGGGGCGGCCGGGGCCAACGTCCTGACTTTC,CASSLQSGGAAGANVLTF
-,TRBJ2-1,-,TRBV27,TGTGCCAGCAGTAACTACAGGGACGATGAGCAGTTCTTC,CASSNYRDDEQFF
once,TRBJ2-5,TRBD1,TRBV5-4,TGTGCCAGCAGCTCACCGGGACAGGGGTCAGAGACCCAGTACTTC,CASSSPGQGSETQYF
-,TRBJ1-6,-,TRBV3-1/TRBV3-2,TGTGCCAGCAGCCAAGAACTAGCGAACAGCCCCTCTCACTTT,CASSQELANSPSHF
-,TRBJ1-2,-,TRBV19,TGTGCCAGTAGTATCCTAGCCACTAACTATGGCTACACCTTC,CASSILATNYGYTF
few,TRBJ1-2,-,TRBV7-9,TGTGCCAGCCACGATGGGGGCGCGACCAGTTATGGCTACACCTTC,CASHDGGATSYGYTF
-,TRBJ1-4,-,TRBV6-5,TGTGCCAGCAGTTACCGGATCCAGGGTTCTAATGAAAAACTGTTTTTT,CASSYRIQGSNEKLFF
-,TRBJ2-7,-,TRBV20-1,TGCAGTGCTAGTGTCGGGAATCTTGCCTCCTACGAGCAGTACTTC,CSASVGNLASYEQYF
-,TRBJ1-1,TRBD1,TRBV29-1,TGCAGCGGCTACAGGGGCTTGAACACTGAAGCTTTCTTT,CSGYRGLNTEAFF
once,TRBJ2-5,TRBD2,TRBV28,TGTGCCAGCAGTCGTAGCGGGAGGGCAGCAGAGACCCAGTACTTC,CASSRSGRAAETQYF
-,TRBJ1-2,-,TRBV18,TGTGCCAGCTCACCTTTCGACCAGGCCCATGGCTACACCTTC,CASSPFDQAHGYTF
-,TRBJ2-7,-,TRBV3-1/TRBV3-2,TGTGCCAGCAGCCAAGACCCCGGACACGTCGCTGCTTACGAGCAGTACTTC,CASSQDPGHVAAYEQYF
-,TRBJ2-5,TRBD2,TRBV7-2,TGTGCCAGCAGCCGCGGACTAGCGCCGTACTTC,CASSRGLAPYF
-,TRBJ1-2,-,TRBV27,TGTGCCAGCAGAGCAGGGCACTACCAAGGCTACACCTTC,CASRAGHYQGYTF
few,TRBJ2-7,TRBD1,TRBV14,TGTGCCAGCAAAAGGGGGACAGGGCCTTACGAGCAGTACTTC,CASKRGTGPYEQYF
many,TRBJ2-5,TRBD2,TRBV11-3,TGTGCCAGCAGTCCCCTAGCGGGGGGGGAGACCCAGTACTTC,CASSPLAGGETQYF
-,TRBJ2-1,-,TRBV11-2,TGTGCCAGCAGCTTAGGGAACACAGGGCTGTACAATGAGCAGTTCTTC,CASSLGNTGLYNEQFF
-,TRBJ2-2,TRBD1,TRBV7-3,TGTGCCAGCAGGACAGGGCCTTTGAACACCGGGGAGCTGTTTTTT,CASRTGPLNTGELFF
many,TRBJ2-7,-,TRBV18,TGTGCCAGCTCACCACCCGGGGGAGACTACTACGAGCAGTACTTC,CASSPPGGDYYEQYF
-,TRBJ2-1,-,TRBV19,TGTGCCAGTAGTATAAACTATGTTAATGAGCAGTTCTTC,CASSINYVNEQFF
-,TRBJ2-2,TRBD2,TRBV7-8,TGTGCCAGCAGCTTACTAGCGCTAGCGGGGCCCGGGGAGCTGTTTTTT,CASSLLALAGPGELFF
-,TRBJ1-1,-,TRBV18,TGTGCCAGCTCACTTGACAGGATGGTCACTGAAGCTTTCTTT,CASSLDRMVTEAFF
-,TRBJ2-1,-,TRBV25-1,TGTGCCAGCAGTCTTCCCGGGGACTCCTACAATGAGCAGTTCTTC,CASSLPGDSYNEQFF
-,TRBJ1-1,-,TRBV19,TGTGCCAGTAGTATAGGAGCAGGAAAGTCCGAAGCTTTCTTT,CASSIGAGKSEAFF
-,TRBJ2-7,-,TRBV21-1,TGTGCCAGCAGCCCTCGGACAGGAGGCAACGAGCAGTACTTC,CASSPRTGGNEQYF
-,TRBJ2-7,-,TRBV11-1,TGTGCCAGCACAGTTGGAACAGGGACCTACGAGCAGTACTTC,CASTVGTGTYEQYF
few,TRBJ2-3,-,TRBV28,TGTGCCAGCATCACCGGGAACACAGATACGCAGTATTTT,CASITGNTDTQYF
-,TRBJ2-5,-,TRBV9,TGTGCCAGCAGCGTAGACCAAACCGCGGGGGAGACCCAGTACTTC,CASSVDQTAGETQYF
-,TRBJ2-2,TRBD1,TRBV19,TGTGCCAGTAGAAACAGGGGAGTAAACACCGGGGAGCTGTTTTTT,CASRNRGVNTGELFF
-,TRBJ2-2,TRBD1,TRBV5-5,TGTGCCAGCAGCTTATTCACCGGGACAGTTAACACCGGGGAGCTGTTTTTT,CASSLFTGTVNTGELFF
once,TRBJ2-5,-,TRBV5-4,TGTGCCAGCAGCTTGGGCGGGGCCCAAGAGACCCAGTACTTC,CASSLGGAQETQYF
-,TRBJ2-5,-,TRBV5-4,TGTGCCAGCAGCCAGGGACTTATGGGGACCCAGTACTTC,CASSQGLMGTQYF
once,TRBJ2-7,TRBD2,TRBV7-6,TGTGCCAGCAGAGGACTAGCGGGAGGAGGCGAGCAGTACTTC,CASRGLAGGGEQYF
-,TRBJ2-3,-,TRBV24-1,TGTGCCACCAGTGATAGGAGAGAAGTCGATACGCAGTATTTT,CATSDRREVDTQYF
-,TRBJ1-1,-,TRBV7-9,TGTGCCAGCAGCTTACGGAACAACGGACACCCATTTGAAGCTTTCTTT,CASSLRNNGHPFEAFF
once,TRBJ1-2,TRBD1,TRBV28,TGTGCCAGCACCGGACAGGGGAGGGCTAGCGGCTACACCTTC,CASTGQGRASGYTF
-,TRBJ2-5,TRBD2,TRBV19,TGTGCCAGTAGCTGGACTAGCGTGGGCACGGGATACCAAGAGACCCAGTACTTC,CASSWTSVGTGYQETQYF
once,TRBJ2-2,TRBD1,TRBV24-1,TGTGCCACCAGGACAGGGGTCTGCACCGGGGAGCTGTTTTTT,CATRTGVCTGELFF
-,TRBJ2-1,-,TRBV11-2,TGTGCCAGCAGCTTTACCCCGCAGGGGCTTTGGAATGAGCAGTTCTTC,CASSFTPQGLWNEQFF
-,TRBJ2-1,-,TRBV24-1,TGTGCCACCAGTGATCCCCGCAAGAGTTATGAGCAGTTCTTC,CATSDPRKSYEQFF
few,TRBJ1-5,TRBD1,TRBV6-2/TRBV6-3,TGTGCCAGCAGTTCGGCGGGACAGGGGATACAGCCCCAGCATTTT,CASSSAGQGIQPQHF
-,TRBJ2-3,TRBD2,TRBV2,TGTGCCAGCAGTACTAGCGGGAGAAGCACAGATACGCAGTATTTT,CASSTSGRSTDTQYF
-,TRBJ1-1,-,TRBV28,TGTGCCAGCAGTTTTGTTCAGGGGCTTTTAGCTTTCTTT,CASSFVQGLLAFF
-,TRBJ2-1,TRBD1,TRBV5-1,TGCGCCAGCAGCTCCCGACAGGGGGCAAGCGGTGAGCAGTTCTTC,CASSSRQGASGEQFF
few,TRBJ1-6,-,TRBV11-2,TGTGCCAGCAGCCGAAGACAGGTTGATAATTCACCCCTCCACTTT,CASSRRQVDNSPLHF
-,TRBJ1-1,-,TRBV11-2,TGTGCCAGCGCCGGGAGTGGGACCACTGAAGCTTTCTTT,CASAGSGTTEAFF